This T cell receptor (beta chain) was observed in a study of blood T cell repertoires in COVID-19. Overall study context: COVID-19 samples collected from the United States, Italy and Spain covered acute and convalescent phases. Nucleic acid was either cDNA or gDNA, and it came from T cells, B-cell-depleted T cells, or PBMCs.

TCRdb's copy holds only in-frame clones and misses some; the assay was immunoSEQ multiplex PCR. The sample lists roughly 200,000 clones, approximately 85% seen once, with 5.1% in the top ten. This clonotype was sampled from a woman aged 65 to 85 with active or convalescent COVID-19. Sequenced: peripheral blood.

As DNA, the CDR3 is TGCGCCAGCAGCCGACAGGGTCGGGATACGCAGTATTTT. Its translation: CASSRQGRDTQYF. This chain uses TRBV5-1 with TRBJ2-3, with 7 bases lining up with TRBD1. Germline V gene data show CDR1 as SGHRS and CDR2 as YFSETQ. This CDR3 is 13 amino acids long. With 4 bases clipped from V and 6 bases from J, the junction kept 5 bases outside the gene matches.